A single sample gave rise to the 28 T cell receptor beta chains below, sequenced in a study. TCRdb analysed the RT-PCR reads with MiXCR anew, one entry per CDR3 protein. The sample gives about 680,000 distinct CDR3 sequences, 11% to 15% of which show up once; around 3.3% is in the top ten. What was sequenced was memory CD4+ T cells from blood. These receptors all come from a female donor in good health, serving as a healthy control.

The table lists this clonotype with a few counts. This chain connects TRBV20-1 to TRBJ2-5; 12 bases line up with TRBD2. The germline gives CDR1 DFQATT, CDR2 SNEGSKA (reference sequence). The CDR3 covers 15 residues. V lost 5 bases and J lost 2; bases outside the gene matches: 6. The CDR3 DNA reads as TGCAGTGCTGTGCCCCTAGCGGGAGGGCAAGAGACCCAGTACTTC. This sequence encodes CSAVPLAGGQETQYF.

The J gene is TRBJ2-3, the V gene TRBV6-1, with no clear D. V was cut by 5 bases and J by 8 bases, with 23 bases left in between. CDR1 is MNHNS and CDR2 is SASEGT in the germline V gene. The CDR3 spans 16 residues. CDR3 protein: CASSPRGITLLGTQYF. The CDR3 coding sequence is TGTGCCAGCAGTCCCCGAGGTATCACCCTTCTCGGTACGCAGTATTTT.

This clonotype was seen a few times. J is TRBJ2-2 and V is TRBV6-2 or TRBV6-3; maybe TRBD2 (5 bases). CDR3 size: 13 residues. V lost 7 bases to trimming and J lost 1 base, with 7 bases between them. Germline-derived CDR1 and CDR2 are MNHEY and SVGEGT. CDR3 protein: CASKRVNTGELFF. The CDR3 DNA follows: TGTGCCAGCAAGAGGGTGAACACCGGGGAGCTGTTTTTT.

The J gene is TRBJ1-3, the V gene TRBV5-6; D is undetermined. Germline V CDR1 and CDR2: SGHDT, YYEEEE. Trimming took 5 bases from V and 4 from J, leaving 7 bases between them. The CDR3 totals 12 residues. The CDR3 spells CASSKRGNTIYF. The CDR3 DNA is TGTGCCAGCAGTAAGAGGGGAAACACCATATATTTT.

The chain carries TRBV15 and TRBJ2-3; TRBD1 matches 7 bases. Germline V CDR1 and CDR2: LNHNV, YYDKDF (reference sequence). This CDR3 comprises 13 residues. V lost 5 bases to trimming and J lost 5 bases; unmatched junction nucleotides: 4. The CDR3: CATSEQGIDTQYF. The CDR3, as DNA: TGTGCCACCAGCGAACAGGGGATAGATACGCAGTATTTT. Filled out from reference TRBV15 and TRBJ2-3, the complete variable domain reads DAMVIQNPRYQVTQFGKPVTLSCSQTLNHNVMYWYQQKSSQAPKLLFHYYDKDFNNEADTPDNFQSRRPNTSFCFLDIRSPGLGDTAMYLCATSEQGIDTQYFGPGTRLTVL.

The CDR3 protein is CASSFPGTSLFF. DNA for the CDR3: TGCGCCAGCAGCTTCCCCGGGACTAGCTTGTTCTTC. The V gene is TRBV5-1, the J gene TRBJ2-1; TRBD2 aligns across 9 bases. The CDR3 is 12 residues long. CDR1 is SGHRS and CDR2 is YFSETQ in the germline V gene. V trimming: 2 bases; J trimming: 15 bases; junction bases outside the gene matches: 6.

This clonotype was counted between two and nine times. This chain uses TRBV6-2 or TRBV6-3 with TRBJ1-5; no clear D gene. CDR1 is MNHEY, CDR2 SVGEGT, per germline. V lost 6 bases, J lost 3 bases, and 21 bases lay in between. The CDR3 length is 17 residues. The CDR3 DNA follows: TGTGCCAGCAGACCCCGGACGGACTCCACTGCCAATCAGCCCCAGCATTTT. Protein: CASRPRTDSTANQPQHF.

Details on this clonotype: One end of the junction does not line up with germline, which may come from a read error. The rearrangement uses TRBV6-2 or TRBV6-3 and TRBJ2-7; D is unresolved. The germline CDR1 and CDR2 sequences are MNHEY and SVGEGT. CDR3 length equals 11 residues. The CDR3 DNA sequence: TGTGCCAGCAGGGAATTATACGAGCAGCACTTC. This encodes CASRELYEQHF.

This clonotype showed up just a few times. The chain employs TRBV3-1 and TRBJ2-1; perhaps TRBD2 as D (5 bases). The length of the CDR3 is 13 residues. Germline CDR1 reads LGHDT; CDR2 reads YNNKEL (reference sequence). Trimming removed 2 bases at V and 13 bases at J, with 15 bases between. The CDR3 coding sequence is TGTGCCAGCAGCCAAATTTCGGCGGGTGGTCAGTTCTTC. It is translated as CASSQISAGGQFF.

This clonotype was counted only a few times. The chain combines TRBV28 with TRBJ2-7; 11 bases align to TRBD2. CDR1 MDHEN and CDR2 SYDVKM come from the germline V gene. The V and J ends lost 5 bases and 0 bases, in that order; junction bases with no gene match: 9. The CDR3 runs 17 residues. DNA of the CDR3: TGTGCCAGCAGTCCAGACCTGGGACTAGCGGTCTCCTACGAGCAGTACTTC. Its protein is CASSPDLGLAVSYEQYF.

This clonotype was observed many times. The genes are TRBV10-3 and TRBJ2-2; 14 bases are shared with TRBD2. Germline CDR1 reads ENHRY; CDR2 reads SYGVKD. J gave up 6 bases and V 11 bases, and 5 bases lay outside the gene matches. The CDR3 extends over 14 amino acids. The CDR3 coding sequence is TGTGCCTCCCGACTAGCGGGAGGGGCCGGGGAGCTGTTTTTT. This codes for CASRLAGGAGELFF.

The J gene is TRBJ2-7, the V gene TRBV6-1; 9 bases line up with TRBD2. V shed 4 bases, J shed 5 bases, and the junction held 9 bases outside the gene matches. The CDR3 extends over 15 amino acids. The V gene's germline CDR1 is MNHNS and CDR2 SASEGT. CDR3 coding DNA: TGTGCCAGCAGTGCCTCAGGACTAGCGAGGGACGAGCAGTACTTC. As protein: CASSASGLARDEQYF.

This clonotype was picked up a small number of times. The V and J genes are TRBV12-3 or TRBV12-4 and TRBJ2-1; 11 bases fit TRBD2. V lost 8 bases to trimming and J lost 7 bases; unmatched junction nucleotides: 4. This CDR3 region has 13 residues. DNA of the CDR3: TGTGCCAGCCGAGGGACTAGCGGAAATGAGCAGTTCTTC. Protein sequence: CASRGTSGNEQFF.

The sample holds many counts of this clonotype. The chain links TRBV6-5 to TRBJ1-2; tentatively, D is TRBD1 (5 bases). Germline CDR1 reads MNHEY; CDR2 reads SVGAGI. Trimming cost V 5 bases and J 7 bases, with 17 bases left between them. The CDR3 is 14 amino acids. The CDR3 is CASSTGGTRIGYTF. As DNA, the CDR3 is TGTGCCAGCAGTACAGGAGGCACTAGAATTGGCTACACCTTC.

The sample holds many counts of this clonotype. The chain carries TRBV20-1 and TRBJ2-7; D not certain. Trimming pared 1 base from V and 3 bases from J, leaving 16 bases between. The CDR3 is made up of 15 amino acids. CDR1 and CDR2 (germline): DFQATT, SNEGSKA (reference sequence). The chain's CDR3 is CSARAPLTGGYEQYF. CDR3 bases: TGCAGTGCTAGAGCCCCCCTAACCGGCGGCTACGAGCAGTACTTC.

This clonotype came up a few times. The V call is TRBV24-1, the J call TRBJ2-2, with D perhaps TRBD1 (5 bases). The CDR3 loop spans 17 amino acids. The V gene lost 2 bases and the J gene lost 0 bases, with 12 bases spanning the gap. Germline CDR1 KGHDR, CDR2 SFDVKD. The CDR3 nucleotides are TGTGCCACCAGTGATTCGTGGGGCAGAACGAACACCGGGGAGCTGTTTTTT. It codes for CATSDSWGRTNTGELFF.

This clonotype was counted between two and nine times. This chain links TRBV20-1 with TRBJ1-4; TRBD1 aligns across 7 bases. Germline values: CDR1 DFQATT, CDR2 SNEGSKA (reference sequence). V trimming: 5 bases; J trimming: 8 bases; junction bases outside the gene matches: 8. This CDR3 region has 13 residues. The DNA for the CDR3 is TGCAGTGCTGGAGGGGACAGTCAAGAAAAACTGTTTTTT. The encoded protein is CSAGGDSQEKLFF.

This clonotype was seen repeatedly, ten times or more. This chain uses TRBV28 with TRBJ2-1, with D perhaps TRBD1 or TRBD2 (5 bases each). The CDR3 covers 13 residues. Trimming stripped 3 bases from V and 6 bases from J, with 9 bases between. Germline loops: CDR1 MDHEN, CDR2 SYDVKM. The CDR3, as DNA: TGTGCCAGCAGTTTGGGACGGATCAATGAGCAGTTCTTC. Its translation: CASSLGRINEQFF.

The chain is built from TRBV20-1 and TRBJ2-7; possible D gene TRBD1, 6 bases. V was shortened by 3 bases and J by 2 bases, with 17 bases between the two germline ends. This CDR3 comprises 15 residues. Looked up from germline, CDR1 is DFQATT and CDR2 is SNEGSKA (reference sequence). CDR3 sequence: CSASRLLGAPYEQYF. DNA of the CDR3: TGCAGTGCTAGTAGACTCTTGGGGGCTCCCTACGAGCAGTACTTC.

This CDR3 is CASSFGGQGNFGTGELFF. Here the CDR3 DNA reads TGTGCCAGCAGCTTCGGGGGACAGGGAAATTTTGGCACCGGGGAGCTGTTTTTT. This sequence joins TRBV5-4 and TRBJ2-2, with 9 bases that match TRBD1. Germline lookup yields CDR1 SGHNT and CDR2 YYREEE (reference sequence). The CDR3 is 18 residues long. Unmatched junction bases numbered 12, after V lost 2 bases and J lost 4 bases.

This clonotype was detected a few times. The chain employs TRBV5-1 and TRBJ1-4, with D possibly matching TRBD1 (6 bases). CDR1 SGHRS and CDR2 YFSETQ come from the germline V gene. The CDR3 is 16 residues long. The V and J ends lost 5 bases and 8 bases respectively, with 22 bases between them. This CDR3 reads CASRSIETGSGEKLFF. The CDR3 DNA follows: TGCGCCAGCAGGTCGATTGAGACAGGCTCCGGAGAAAAACTGTTTTTT.

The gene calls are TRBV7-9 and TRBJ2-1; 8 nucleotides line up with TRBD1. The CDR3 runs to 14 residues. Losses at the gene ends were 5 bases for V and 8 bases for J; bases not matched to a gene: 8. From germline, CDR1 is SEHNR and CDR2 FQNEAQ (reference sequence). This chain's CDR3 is CASSSDRGSDEQFF. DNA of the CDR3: TGTGCCAGCAGCAGCGACAGGGGTAGCGATGAGCAGTTCTTC. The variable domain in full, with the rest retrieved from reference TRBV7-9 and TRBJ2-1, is DTGVSQNPRHKITKRGQNVTFRCDPISEHNRLYWYRQTLGQGPEFLTYFQNEAQLEKSRLLSDRFSAERPKGSFSTLEIQRTEQGDSAMYLCASSSDRGSDEQFFGPGTRLTVL.

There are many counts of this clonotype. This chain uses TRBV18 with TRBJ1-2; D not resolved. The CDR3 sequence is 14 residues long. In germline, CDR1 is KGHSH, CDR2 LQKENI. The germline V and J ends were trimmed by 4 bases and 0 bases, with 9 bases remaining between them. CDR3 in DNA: TGTGCCAGCTCACAATCCTTCTCTAACTATGGCTACACCTTC. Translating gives CASSQSFSNYGYTF.

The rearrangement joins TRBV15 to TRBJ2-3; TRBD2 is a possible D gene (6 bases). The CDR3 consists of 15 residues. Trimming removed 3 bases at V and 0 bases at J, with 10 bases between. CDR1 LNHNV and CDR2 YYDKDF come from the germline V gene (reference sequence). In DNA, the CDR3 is TGTGCCACCAGCAGCGCCGGGACTAGCACAGATACGCAGTATTTT. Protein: CATSSAGTSTDTQYF. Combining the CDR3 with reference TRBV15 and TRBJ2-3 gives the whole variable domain DAMVIQNPRYQVTQFGKPVTLSCSQTLNHNVMYWYQQKSSQAPKLLFHYYDKDFNNEADTPDNFQSRRPNTSFCFLDIRSPGLGDTAMYLCATSSAGTSTDTQYFGPGTRLTVL.

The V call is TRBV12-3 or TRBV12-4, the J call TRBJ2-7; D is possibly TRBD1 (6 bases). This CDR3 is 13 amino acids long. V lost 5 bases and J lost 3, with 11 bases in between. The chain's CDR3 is CASSVGDIYEQYF. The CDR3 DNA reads TGTGCCAGCAGTGTAGGGGACATCTACGAGCAGTACTTC.

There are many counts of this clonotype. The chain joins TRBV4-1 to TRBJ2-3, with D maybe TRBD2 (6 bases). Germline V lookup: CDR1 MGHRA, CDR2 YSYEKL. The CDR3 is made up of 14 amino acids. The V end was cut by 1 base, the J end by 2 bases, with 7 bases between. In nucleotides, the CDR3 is TGCGCCAGCAGCCAAGTGGGACTCACAGATACGCAGTATTTT. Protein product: CASSQVGLTDTQYF.

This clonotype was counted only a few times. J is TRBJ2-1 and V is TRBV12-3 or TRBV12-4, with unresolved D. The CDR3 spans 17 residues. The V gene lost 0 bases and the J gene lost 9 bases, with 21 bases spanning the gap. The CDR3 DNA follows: TGTGCCAGCAGTTTAGCGCTAAAAGCCGACCTGGGCCGTGAGCAGTTCTTC. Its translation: CASSLALKADLGREQFF.

CDR3: CASKTQGVNTEAFF. CDR3 nucleotide sequence: TGTGCCAGCAAGACACAGGGGGTTAACACTGAAGCTTTCTTT. V and J are TRBV2 and TRBJ1-1; 8 nucleotides line up with TRBD1. This CDR3 has 14 residues. Germline V gene lookup returns CDR1 SNHLY and CDR2 FYNNEI. Losses at the gene ends were 7 bases for V and 2 bases for J; bases not matched to a gene: 6.